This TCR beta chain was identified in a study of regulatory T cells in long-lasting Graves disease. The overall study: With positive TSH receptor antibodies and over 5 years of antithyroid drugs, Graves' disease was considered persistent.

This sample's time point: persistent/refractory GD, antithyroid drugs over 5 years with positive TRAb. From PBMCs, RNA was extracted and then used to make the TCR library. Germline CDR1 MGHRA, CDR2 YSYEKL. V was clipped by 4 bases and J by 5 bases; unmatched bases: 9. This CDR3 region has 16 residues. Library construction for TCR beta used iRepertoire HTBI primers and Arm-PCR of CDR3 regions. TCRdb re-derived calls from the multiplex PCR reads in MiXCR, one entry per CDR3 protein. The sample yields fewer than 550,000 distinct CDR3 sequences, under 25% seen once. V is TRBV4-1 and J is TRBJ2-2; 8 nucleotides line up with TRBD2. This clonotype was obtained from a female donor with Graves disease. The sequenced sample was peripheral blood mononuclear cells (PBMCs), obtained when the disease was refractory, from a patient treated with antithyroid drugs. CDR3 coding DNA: TGCGCCAGCAGCCCCCGGGGGGGCCGGGGGACCGGGGAGCTGTTTTTT. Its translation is CASSPRGGRGTGELFF.